Detailed here is one T cell receptor (beta chain). This receptor's antigen is unknown. No base-level quality is on record; no much larger clone is a single base apart. Using the deep immunoSEQ assay, TCR CDR3 regions were amplified from genomic DNA by multiplex PCR. Extracted genomic DNA from each cell subset was spread evenly across all wells of several immunoSEQ 96-well plates, with each plate serving as a replicate. For sorted subsets, each replicate PCR was loaded with roughly 0.2 ug genomic DNA, equivalent to 30,000 to 35,000 T cell genomes. Purified libraries were quantified with a Qubit 3.0 fluorometer, sized on a Bioanalyzer 2100, and re-quantified with the KAPA Library Quantification kit. Each immunoSEQ 96-well plate was sequenced on its own single-read 150-cycle Illumina NextSeq 550 flow cell. The authors' analysis ran thus. Because the immunoSEQ output held only junctional sequences and lacked quality scores, the filtering could not match the filtering applied to full-length reads. Sequences were annotated with PyIR, a Python wrapper for IgBLAST v1.9, and V/J genes and CDR3 were assigned using IMGT germline references. Reads were removed for weak V/J assignments (E-value above 1e-6), missing CDR3, stop codons, out-of-frame junctions, or ambiguous translated residues. V3J clonotypes were defined as sequences sharing an identical inferred V gene, J gene, and CDR3 amino acid sequence. Percentage overlap between repertoires was computed as shared unique clonotypes divided by the size of the smaller repertoire. RTK rarefaction, the Chao1 estimator, and Recon v2.1 estimates of unobserved clonotypes were used to assess repertoire richness. Generation probabilities for all TCRbeta clonotypes obtained by the gDNA method from a handful of donors were computed using OLGA. TCRdb took over this immuneACCESS table, retaining in-frame rearrangements with V and J assigned. Such tables are incomplete; in checked studies, under half of the missing clones stem from an unresolved V gene, and the remainder is unexplained. That table gives V, J and clone size, and the DNA gave D and trimming. Within this sample are about 2 million clones, with approximately 95% of them counted one time only. The top ten constitute 0.85% to 1.2% of the sample.

The germline V gene (reference sequence) specifies MNHEY as CDR1 and SMNVEV as CDR2. Inclusive of the bounding cysteine and phenylalanine, the CDR3 is 14 residues long. The DNA shown is the 42-base CDR3, in frame from base 1. Trimming costs V 6 bases and J 5 bases, and their ends lie 16 bases apart. CD8 naive samples were obtained by positive selection for CCR7 among CD45RO-negative cells, yielding a CD45RA+CCR7+ population from which TemRA cells were excluded. The donors were healthy, HIV-negative adults who had no recently reported acute infections or vaccinations. Only Caucasian adults living in Nashville, Tennessee, USA were represented among the donors. Blood was obtained by leukapheresis, after which PBMCs were separated by Ficoll-Histopaque density gradient centrifugation and cryopreserved in liquid nitrogen vapor phase. Analytical flow cytometry was used to check the purity and quantity of every magnetically sorted T cell population. Each sorted fraction had its genomic DNA isolated and then quantified by UV absorbance on a Nanodrop 2000c.

The source of the sample is a study of shared clonotypes between healthy human individuals (dated by TCRdb to about 2020). Background on the whole study: A couple of women and a few men aged 18 to 49 years were included in the cohort. For each donor, CD4 naive and CD4 memory were each run on three plates, CD8 naive on two plates, and CD8 memory on one plate. Different laboratories and diverse techniques were used to prepare libraries and sequence TCR repertoires, to increase sequencing depth and limit assay-specific biases. Per donor, leukapheresis produced somewhere between about 0.8 and 9.5 billion PBMCs. To estimate repertoire size and how much clonotypes are shared between individuals, the study performed deep sequencing of blood TCR repertoires from about 5 healthy adults. What the work shows at the level of the full study, not this receptor alone: Sampling was limited to blood, and TCR repertoires in tissue likely differ from TCR repertoires in blood. Compared with non-shared clonotypes, the clonotypes found in all four sorted-subset donors had higher generation probabilities. Pairwise subsampling indicated that sequencing depth was expected to affect the degree of clonotype sharing among donors. Even with the large sequencing depth, rarefaction of the sorted-subset datasets indicated that sequencing was incomplete. Because the study included only a small number of donors, the genetic and exposure-history diversity represented was limited. Larger estimated clonotype richness was generally found for naive subsets than for memory subsets. When a few donors were compared, the shared fraction of clonotypes was about 5.4% for naive CD4, about 4% for naive CD8, 2% to 2.5% for memory CD4, and 0.35% to 0.4% for memory CD8.

The sequenced sample consisted of naive CD8+ T cells sorted from blood. Per the publication, the cell subset or site label means: CD45RA+CCR7+. The chain links TRBV27 with TRBJ2-5; TRBD2 could be the D gene, as 7 bases match. The sequence was collected from a man aged 18 to 35 in good health. At the DNA level, the sequence is TGTGCCAGCAGAGAGAGGGGGGGCCTGGAGACCCAGTACTTC. It is translated as CASRERGGLETQYF.